This TCR beta chain derives from a study of spatial heterogeneity in lung cancer. Study findings and constraints: Tumors with more nonsynonymous mutations had more expanded intratumoral alpha and beta TCRs. Estimates put coverage of tumor T cells 6.5% to 7% for alpha and around 13% for beta chains.

Time point of the sample: sample taken at primary tumor resection. From tumor, nontumor lung or frozen PBMC, whole RNA was taken unsorted for sequencing. V was clipped by 5 bases and J by 2 bases, with 12 bases between them. CDR1 SGHNT and CDR2 YENEEA come from the germline V gene. The CDR3 loop spans 15 amino acids. This clonotype is deemed medium-sized. Its antigen remains unidentified. TCRdb re-derived calls from the 5' RACE reads in MiXCR, one entry per CDR3 protein. Of 3,300 or so distinct CDR3 sequences in the sample, more than 6.5% were seen once. The rearrangement joins TRBV11-3 to TRBJ2-2; D is undetermined. The TCR originated in a male donor with early-stage non-small cell lung cancer. The sequenced sample was lung tumor tissue, obtained at surgery. The CDR3 sequence: CASSLQGSNTGELFF. For the CDR3, the DNA is TGTGCCAGCAGCCTCCAAGGATCAAACACCGGGGAGCTGTTTTTT.